These 32 T cell receptor beta chains came from one sample sequenced in a study of T cell changes during pregnancy in multiple sclerosis. The table came from immunoSEQ multiplex PCR; TCRdb's copy has only in-frame clones and leaves some out. The data contain just under 95,000 clones, 92% of them singletons. The sequences come from peripheral blood, collected in the first trimester of pregnancy. The receptors stem from a female donor with multiple sclerosis, enrolled in a pregnancy study.

This clone appeared a single time. The CDR3 reads CASSLGDRVGTEAFF. The CDR3 nucleotides read TGTGCCAGCAGCTTAGGGGACAGGGTTGGCACTGAAGCTTTCTTT. The rearrangement joins TRBV7-2 to TRBJ1-1; TRBD1 agrees at 9 bases. CDR3 length: 15 residues. J gave up 4 bases and V 1 base, and 4 bases lay outside the gene matches. CDR1 SGHTA and CDR2 FQGNSA come from the germline V gene.

The rearrangement joins TRBV4-2 to TRBJ2-6; D call uncertain. V was pared by 4 bases and J by 0 bases, with 13 bases between. Germline V gives CDR1 LGHNA, CDR2 YNFKEQ. The CDR3 covers 17 residues. Here the CDR3 DNA reads TGTGCCAGCAGCCCAGAGGCGCAGGCCTCTGGGGCCAACGTCCTGACTTTC. This gives the protein CASSPEAQASGANVLTF.

The CDR3 region is CASSLMVYPQTNEQYF. CDR3 nucleotide sequence: TGTGCCAGCAGCTTAATGGTATACCCTCAAACTAACGAGCAGTACTTC. The chain joins TRBV7-2 to TRBJ2-7; the D is unclear. Per the germline V gene, CDR1 is SGHTA and CDR2 is FQGNSA. Trimming took off 2 bases at V and 5 bases at J, with 19 bases between the two ends. The CDR3 totals 16 residues.

This clone was seen a single time. The rearrangement links TRBV25-1 to TRBJ1-1, with D unresolved. V lost 1 base and J 0 bases, leaving 15 bases between the germline ends. Germline V gene data show CDR1 as MGHDK and CDR2 as SYGVNS. There are 17 residues in the CDR3. In nucleotides, the CDR3 is TGTGCCAGCAGTGAATGGGGAGGGAACAAGGTGAACACTGAAGCTTTCTTT. Translating it yields CASSEWGGNKVNTEAFF. Drawing the rest from reference TRBV25-1 and TRBJ1-1, the complete variable domain is EADIYQTPRYLVIGTGKKITLECSQTMGHDKMYWYQQDPGMELHLIHYSYGVNSTEKGDLSSESTVSRIRTEHFPLTLESARPSHTSQYLCASSEWGGNKVNTEAFFGQGTRLTVV.

In this sample, this clone turned up once. The rearrangement uses TRBV5-1 and TRBJ1-1; D uncertain. This CDR3 contains 14 residues. V shed 2 bases and J shed 2 bases, with 10 bases lying between them. Germline V gene lookup returns CDR1 SGHRS and CDR2 YFSETQ. CDR3: CASSFVGDNTEAFF. CDR3 nucleotides: TGCGCCAGCAGCTTTGTAGGAGATAACACTGAAGCTTTCTTT. The whole variable domain, remainder taken from reference TRBV5-1 and TRBJ1-1, is KAGVTQTPRYLIKTRGQQVTLSCSPISGHRSVSWYQQTPGQGLQFLFEYFSETQRNKGNFPGRFSGRQFSNSRSEMNVSTLELGDSALYLCASSFVGDNTEAFFGQGTRLTVV.

The J gene is TRBJ2-6, the V gene TRBV27, with 8 nucleotides matching TRBD1. This CDR3 spans 22 amino acids. V was pared by 3 bases and J by 0 bases, with 19 bases of the junction left unmatched. Looked up from germline, CDR1 is MNHEY and CDR2 is SMNVEV (reference sequence). The CDR3 DNA follows: TGTGCCAGCAGTTTTTCGGGGTTGGTCCGCGGGACAGGTGACTCTGGGGCCAACGTCCTGACTTTC. It translates to CASSFSGLVRGTGDSGANVLTF.

V gene TRBV30 combines with J gene TRBJ2-5, with TRBD2 matching over 9 bases. The CDR3 totals 15 residues. Germline CDR1 GTSNPN, CDR2 SVGIG (reference sequence). J lost 7 bases, V lost 4 bases, and 13 bases had no gene match. The CDR3 nucleotides are TGTGCCTGGACCCTCACCATAGCGGGGGAGGGGACCCAGTACTTC. Translation gives CAWTLTIAGEGTQYF.

The chain recombines TRBV21-1 with TRBJ2-7; no DNA check was done on the table's D call, TRBD1. TRBV21-1 represents a pseudogene. The CDR3 has 20 residues. DNA of the CDR3: TGTGCCAGCAGCAAAGGCTCGGTTCGGGACAAATCAGGTCTGGACCGCGAGCAGTACTTC. Amino acids: CASSKGSVRDKSGLDREQYF.

The genes are TRBV5-6 and TRBJ1-1, with a possible D match to TRBD1 (5 bases). Trimming took 1 base from V and 8 from J, leaving 18 bases between them. The V gene's germline CDR1 is SGHDT and CDR2 YYEEEE. CDR3 length: 15 amino acids. CDR3: CASSLIGGGIFEAFF. DNA of the CDR3: TGTGCCAGCAGCTTGATCGGGGGAGGAATTTTCGAAGCTTTCTTT. Looking up the rest from reference TRBV5-6 and TRBJ1-1 gives the full variable domain: DAGVTQSPTHLIKTRGQQVTLRCSPKSGHDTVSWYQQALGQGPQFIFQYYEEEERQRGNFPDRFSGHQFPNYSSELNVNALLLGDSALYLCASSLIGGGIFEAFFGQGTRLTVV.

This rearrangement joins TRBV11-1 to TRBJ1-5; D remains ambiguous. Trimming left V 2 bases short and J 9 bases short, with 11 bases between. The CDR3 is made up of 13 amino acids. CDR1 and CDR2 (germline): SGHAT, FQDESV (reference sequence). This CDR3 is CASSLIESGPQHF. The CDR3 DNA sequence: TGTGCCAGCAGCTTAATTGAATCCGGGCCCCAGCATTTT.

The chain combines TRBV11-2 with TRBJ1-2; 7 bases match TRBD1. There are 14 residues in the CDR3. The V gene's germline CDR1 is SGHAT and CDR2 FQNNGV. Germline trimming cut 5 bases from V and 4 bases from J; bases unmatched to any gene: 7. The CDR3 is CASSPGTETYGYTF. CDR3 coding DNA: TGTGCCAGCAGCCCCGGGACAGAAACCTATGGCTACACCTTC.

V usage is TRBV5-4 and J usage is TRBJ1-5; D is possibly TRBD1 (5 bases). V was shortened by 0 bases and J by 6 bases, with 13 bases between the two germline ends. There are 15 residues in the CDR3. CDR1 and CDR2 (germline): SGHNT, YYREEE (reference sequence). The CDR3 bases are TGTGCCAGCAGCTTGGGCTCAGGGCAGGGTCAGCCCCAGCATTTT. Its protein is CASSLGSGQGQPQHF.

The chain uses TRBV7-2 and TRBJ1-5; 7 bases align to TRBD1. The CDR3 length is 15 residues. Germline values: CDR1 SGHTA, CDR2 FQGNSA. V lost 5 bases to trimming and J lost 4 bases; unmatched junction nucleotides: 8. The CDR3 nucleotides are TGTGCCAGCAGCCCTTCGACAGGGAGGAATCAGCCCCAGCATTTT. Translated, it gives CASSPSTGRNQPQHF. Drawing the rest from reference TRBV7-2 and TRBJ1-5, the complete variable domain is GAGVSQSPSNKVTEKGKDVELRCDPISGHTALYWYRQSLGQGLEFLIYFQGNSAPDKSGLPSDRFSAERTGGSVSTLTIQRTQQEDSAVYLCASSPSTGRNQPQHFGDGTRLSIL.

Points on this clone: Different DNA sequences within this sample yield the same CDR3. The chain carries TRBV9 and TRBJ2-1; perhaps TRBD1 as D (5 bases). The CDR3 is 15 amino acids. Deletions cut 0 bases from V and 0 bases from J, with 7 bases between. From germline, CDR1 is SGDLS and CDR2 YYNGEE. Here the CDR3 reads CASSVGDSSYNEQFF. The CDR3, as DNA: TGTGCCAGCAGCGTAGGAGACAGCTCCTACAATGAGCAGTTCTTC.

The rearrangement uses TRBV20-1 and TRBJ2-7; maybe TRBD1 (5 bases). CDR3 length equals 10 residues. V lost 8 bases, J lost 6 bases, and 11 bases lay in between. In germline, CDR1 is DFQATT, CDR2 SNEGSKA (reference sequence). The chain's CDR3 is CSPTRGEQYF. In DNA, the CDR3 is TGCAGTCCGACAAGGGGCGAGCAGTACTTC.

The chain is built from TRBV28 and TRBJ2-1; 8 positions agree with TRBD2. Per the germline V gene, CDR1 is MDHEN and CDR2 is SYDVKM. J gave up 10 bases and V 7 bases, and 12 bases lay outside the gene matches. This CDR3 is built from 14 residues. DNA for the CDR3: TGTGCCAGCACCCCCGGACTAGCCGTCGGCGAGCAGTTCTTC. This codes for CASTPGLAVGEQFF.

The chain links TRBV7-8 to TRBJ1-3; no reliable D call. Trimming left V 0 bases short and J 1 base short, with 10 bases between. Germline values: CDR1 SGHVS, CDR2 FQNEAQ. This CDR3 comprises 16 residues. As DNA, the CDR3 is TGTGCCAGCAGCTTAGCTGGTGTAGCTTCTGGAAACACCATATATTTT. It is translated as CASSLAGVASGNTIYF.

This clone was seen a few times. One end of the junction fails to match germline, which may point to a read error. The CDR3 here is CACRLAGVEQYF. DNA of the CDR3: TGTGCCTGCAGACTAGCGGGAGTCGAGCAGTACTTC. The V and J genes are TRBV6-1 and TRBJ2-7; 12 nucleotides align to TRBD2. Per germline, CDR1 MNHNS and CDR2 SASEGT. This CDR3 has 12 amino acids.

This clone occurred once. This chain joins TRBV27 and TRBJ2-1, with 11 bases that match TRBD2. Per the germline V gene, CDR1 is MNHEY and CDR2 is SMNVEV (reference sequence). This CDR3 has 18 residues. Germline trimming cut 7 bases from V and 3 bases from J; bases unmatched to any gene: 14. The DNA for the CDR3 is TGTGCCAGCAATATAGCGGGAGGGCCTTTAACACTCTACAATGAGCAGTTCTTC. Its translation is CASNIAGGPLTLYNEQFF.

This clone has just one count. The same CDR3 can be traced to other DNA sequences in this sample. The chain joins TRBV9 to TRBJ2-3, with 8 nucleotides matching TRBD1. Losses at the gene ends were 0 bases for V and 3 bases for J; bases not matched to a gene: 0. Germline lookup yields CDR1 SGDLS and CDR2 YYNGEE. The CDR3 is made up of 14 amino acids. The CDR3 DNA reads TGTGCCAGCAGCGTAGGACAGGGGACAGATACGCAGTATTTT. Residues: CASSVGQGTDTQYF.

The chain carries TRBV7-9 and TRBJ2-5; D is perhaps TRBD1 (6 bases). Between the trimmed V and J ends, which lost 4 bases and 2 bases, there was a span of 17 bases. Germline V gene data show CDR1 as SEHNR and CDR2 as FQNEAQ (reference sequence). CDR3 length: 16 amino acids. The CDR3 DNA is TGTGCCAGCAGCTCCCCTTTGGGGGCGAGGCAAGAGACCCAGTACTTC. Its protein product is CASSSPLGARQETQYF.

CDR3 region: CASSLGGTSTDTQYF. The CDR3 nucleotides are TGTGCCAGCAGCTTGGGGGGTACTAGCACAGATACGCAGTATTTT. The V call is TRBV7-2, the J call TRBJ2-3, with D perhaps matching TRBD2 (6 bases). The germline V gene encodes CDR1 SGHTA and CDR2 FQGNSA. CDR3 length: 15 amino acids. The germline V and J ends were trimmed by 3 bases and 0 bases, with 10 bases remaining between them.

The chain has TRBV19 and TRBJ1-4; D ambiguous. V gave up 4 bases and J gave up 5 bases, with 8 bases separating them. Germline loops: CDR1 LNHDA, CDR2 SQIVND (reference sequence). The CDR3 covers 13 residues. CDR3 DNA: TGTGCCAGTAGTAGGGCCATCAATGAAAAACTGTTTTTT. As protein: CASSRAINEKLFF.

This clone was observed a single time. V is TRBV27 and J is TRBJ2-7; TRBD2 might be the D (5 bases). CDR3 length: 13 amino acids. V dropped 3 bases and J dropped 5 bases, with 11 bases sitting between them. The germline gives CDR1 MNHEY, CDR2 SMNVEV (reference sequence). CDR3: CASSFTRFNEQYF. The CDR3 bases are TGTGCCAGCAGTTTCACTAGGTTTAACGAGCAGTACTTC.

This chain connects TRBV28 to TRBJ2-4, with a weak D call TRBD1 (5 bases). The CDR3 spans 15 residues. Germline loops: CDR1 MDHEN, CDR2 SYDVKM. V was trimmed by 5 bases and J by 10 bases, leaving 21 bases between them. CDR3: CASSGTRAQGTIQYF. For the CDR3, the DNA is TGTGCCAGCAGTGGAACAAGAGCCCAGGGCACGATTCAGTACTTC.

The rearrangement uses TRBV27 and TRBJ1-5; TRBD1 might be the D (5 bases). CDR1 and CDR2 from the germline V gene are MNHEY and SMNVEV (reference sequence). V was cut by 10 bases and J by 0 bases, with 13 bases left in between. This CDR3 contains 14 residues. CDR3 in DNA: TGTGCCATCGGGGCGGGGCATAGCAATCAGCCCCAGCATTTT. Its translation is CAIGAGHSNQPQHF.

The genes are TRBV30 and TRBJ2-1, with 8 nucleotides matching TRBD1. CDR3 size: 14 residues. Germline CDR1 and CDR2: GTSNPN and SVGIG (reference sequence). J was trimmed by 2 bases and V by 4 bases; bases with no gene match: 4. The CDR3 spells CAWNRDRTYNEQFF. In DNA, the CDR3 is TGTGCCTGGAACCGGGACAGGACCTACAATGAGCAGTTCTTC. Combining the CDR3 with reference TRBV30 and TRBJ2-1 gives the whole variable domain SQTIHQWPATLVQPVGSPLSLECTVEGTSNPNLYWYRQAAGRGLQLLFYSVGIGQISSEVPQNLSASRPQDRQFILSSKKLLLSDSGFYLCAWNRDRTYNEQFFGPGTRLTVL.

This rearrangement joins TRBV11-2 to TRBJ2-1, with 9 bases identical to TRBD2. There are 13 residues in the CDR3. V shed 1 base and J 9 bases; nucleotides not matched to a gene: 1. Germline V gives CDR1 SGHAT, CDR2 FQNNGV. This CDR3 reads CASSLAAGGEQFF. CDR3 coding DNA: TGTGCCAGCAGCTTAGCAGCGGGAGGTGAGCAGTTCTTC.

A single count supports this clone. CDR3 sequence reads: CASSLGGEGYEQYF. CDR3 DNA sequence: TGTGCCAGCAGTTTGGGGGGGGAGGGCTACGAGCAGTACTTC. V and J are TRBV27 and TRBJ2-7; 7 nucleotides line up with TRBD2. The V gene's germline CDR1 is MNHEY and CDR2 SMNVEV (reference sequence). The CDR3 runs to 14 residues. The V segment lost 3 bases and the J segment 3 bases; nucleotides outside the gene matches: 5.

This clone was seen only once. CDR3 sequence reads: CASSSEDNIYGYTF. The DNA for the CDR3 is TGTGCCAGCAGCTCCGAGGACAACATCTATGGCTACACCTTC. This sequence joins TRBV13 and TRBJ1-2; D possibly corresponds to TRBD1 (5 bases). The V gene lost 4 bases and the J gene lost 4 bases, with 13 bases spanning the gap. This CDR3 contains 14 residues. Looked up from germline, CDR1 is PRHDT and CDR2 is FYEKMQ (reference sequence).

This clone appeared once. The chain has TRBV19 and TRBJ2-1, with D possibly being TRBD2 (5 bases). CDR3 length: 15 residues. V lost 9 bases, J lost 7 bases, and 22 bases lay in between. The germline CDR1 and CDR2 sequences are LNHDA and SQIVND (reference sequence). The CDR3 DNA sequence: TGTGCCAGCGCCCCTCCCGGATCAAGAGGGAATGAGCAGTTCTTC. Translating it yields CASAPPGSRGNEQFF.

The chain recombines TRBV11-3 with TRBJ2-4, with D perhaps TRBD1 (6 bases). The germline CDR1 and CDR2 sequences are SGHNT and YENEEA. The length of the CDR3 is 14 residues. V was trimmed by 6 bases and J by 6 bases, leaving 15 bases between them. The CDR3 sequence is CASSPGHMGNIQYF. The CDR3 coding sequence is TGTGCCAGCAGTCCGGGACATATGGGAAACATTCAGTACTTC.